This is a list of T cell receptor beta chains from one sample in a study of cytomegalovirus exposure and HLA in healthy donors. Clones were sequenced by immunoSEQ multiplex PCR, and TCRdb holds only the in-frame ones, with some missing. The table includes under 250,000 clones, approximately 85% detected once. Input material: PBMCs. These receptors all stem from a woman in her 50s in good health and CMV-seronegative. The CDR3 runs from the conserved cysteine through the conserved F or W. A D gene is named only where the DNA matches it firmly.

TRBV19	16	NA	CASRSIGGPFDEKLFF
TRBV7-3	17	NA	CASSLMGTLSSYNEQFF
TRBV27	12	NA	CASKRDPYGYTF
TRBV25-1	18	NA	CASSEGLVSLATNEKLFF
TRBV5-1	16	TRBD2	CASSPHRTSGVETQYF
TRBV5-4	16	TRBD1	CASSLHRGIVNTEAFF
TRBV7-2	16	TRBD1	CASSRDRGVTNEKLFF
TRBV5-8	14	NA	CASSLVGQSYEQYF
TRBV11-2	18	NA	CASSDRAGLDLAKNIQYF
TRBV10-2	14	NA	CASRATDSNQPQHF
TRBV7-9	16	TRBD1	CASSLQGQGGLYGYTF
TRBV28	22	TRBD2	CASSSSPALRTSGRDFGNEQFF
TRBV18	17	TRBD2	CASSQGTSGTSSYEQYF
TRBV18	11	NA	CASSLGYEQYF
TRBV7-9	15	NA	CASSPNSLSTDTQYF
TRBV7-3	16	TRBD2	CASSLTREGLDGELFF
TRBV7-9	16	NA	CASSLGPSGVNYGYTF
TRBV4-2	15	TRBD2	CASSLTSGGYNEQFF
TRBV5-1	15	TRBD1	CASSLQGFTVETQYF
TRBV19	14	TRBD1	CASRADRGNQPQHF
TRBV6-6	15	TRBD2	CASSYGLAGVNEQFF
TRBV29-1	12	TRBD1	CSVRQGDYEQYF